The 17 T cell receptor beta chains listed next were all sequenced from one sample in a study of blood T cells in healthy people across ages. With a J-beta primer mix and a sample-barcoded 5' primer, a second PCR ran roughly 7 to 11 cycles. Each CDR3 protein gets one entry after TCRdb re-called the 5' RACE reads with MiXCR. The sample contains more than 1,400,000 distinct CDR3 sequences, 40% to 50% of which appear only once. The sample consisted of blood. These receptors all come from a woman aged 18-35 years in good health.

This clonotype was seen a few times. The chain combines TRBV3-1 with TRBJ1-4; D remains unclear. CDR1 is LGHDT, CDR2 YNNKEL, per germline (reference sequence). Trimming removed 2 bases from V and 4 bases from J, with 8 bases in between. This CDR3 region has 14 residues. The CDR3 DNA sequence: TGTGCCAGCAGCCAAAACAGCGGTAATGAAAAACTGTTTTTT. Translated, it gives CASSQNSGNEKLFF.

This chain links TRBV10-2 with TRBJ2-3; maybe TRBD2 (5 bases). The V end was cut by 1 base, the J end by 3 bases, with 11 bases between. The CDR3 loop spans 15 amino acids. Germline CDR1 and CDR2: WSHSY and SAAADI. The CDR3 sequence: CASSEFSAGTDTQYF. The CDR3 DNA reads as TGCGCCAGCAGTGAGTTTAGTGCGGGTACAGATACGCAGTATTTT.

The CDR3 protein is CASSPGLGETEAFF. The CDR3, as DNA: TGCGCCAGCAGCCCCGGGTTGGGTGAGACTGAAGCTTTCTTT. The chain uses TRBV5-1 and TRBJ1-1, with D unclear. CDR1 is SGHRS, CDR2 YFSETQ, per germline. CDR3 length: 14 amino acids. V was cut by 4 bases and J by 5 bases, with 15 bases left in between.

This rearrangement joins TRBV12-3 or TRBV12-4 to TRBJ1-2; 8 bases line up with TRBD1. This CDR3 contains 13 residues. Trimming at V came to 6 bases and at J to 8 bases, leaving 8 bases not matched to a gene. DNA of the CDR3: TGTGCCAGCAGCCGTGGGACAGGACGAGGCTACACCTTC. This translates into CASSRGTGRGYTF.

The chain recombines TRBV12-3 or TRBV12-4 with TRBJ1-1, with D maybe TRBD1 (6 bases). Trimming cost V 7 bases and J 1 base, with 16 bases left between them. The CDR3 has 15 residues. CDR3 sequence reads: CASNRGGHRNTEAFF. Here the CDR3 DNA reads TGTGCCAGCAACCGAGGGGGACATAGGAACACTGAAGCTTTCTTT.

This chain connects TRBV7-6 to TRBJ1-1; a weak D match, TRBD1 (5 bases). This CDR3 spans 13 amino acids. CDR1 SGHVS and CDR2 FNYEAQ come from the germline V gene. The V gene lost 5 bases and the J gene lost 10 bases, with 17 bases spanning the gap. For the CDR3, the DNA is TGTGCCAGCAGCCCTCACGGGGGGGTGGCAGCTTTCTTT. As protein: CASSPHGGVAAFF.

This chain uses TRBV7-3 with TRBJ2-1; 9 bases line up with TRBD2. The CDR3 has 16 amino acids. Germline lookup yields CDR1 SGHTA and CDR2 FQGTGA. The V gene end was trimmed by 2 bases and the J gene end by 5 bases; junction bases not matched to a gene: 7. As DNA, the CDR3 is TGTGCCAGCAGCTTAGGGAGCGGGGGGCCCAACAATGAGCAGTTCTTC. This gives the protein CASSLGSGGPNNEQFF. Together with reference TRBV7-3 and TRBJ2-1, the CDR3 gives the full variable domain: GAGVSQTPSNKVTEKGKYVELRCDPISGHTALYWYRQSLGQGPEFLIYFQGTGAADDSGLPNDRFFAVRPEGSVSTLKIQRTERGDSAVYLCASSLGSGGPNNEQFFGPGTRLTVL.

This clonotype was counted a few times. This chain links TRBV9 with TRBJ2-1, with no clear D. Germline assignment: CDR1 SGDLS and CDR2 YYNGEE. The V end lost 3 bases, the J end lost 8 bases, and 6 bases lay between the germline ends. The CDR3 is 11 amino acids. CDR3 region: CASSAADEQFF. CDR3 bases: TGTGCCAGCAGCGCCGCGGATGAGCAGTTCTTC. The complete variable domain, with remaining parts taken from reference TRBV9 and TRBJ2-1, reads DSGVTQTPKHLITATGQRVTLRCSPRSGDLSVYWYQQSLDQGLQFLIQYYNGEERAKGNILERFSAQQFPDLHSELNLSSLELGDSALYFCASSAADEQFFGPGTRLTVL.

This clonotype was detected many times. The chain is built from TRBV11-2 and TRBJ2-1; 8 bases match TRBD1. Germline CDR1 SGHAT, CDR2 FQNNGV. J was trimmed by 9 bases and V by 6 bases; bases with no gene match: 16. CDR3 length: 16 residues. The CDR3, as DNA: TGTGCCAGCAGGCCCTCAGGGGGCCTTGGAGTAGGTGAGCAGTTCTTC. Translation: CASRPSGGLGVGEQFF.

CDR3 sequence (DNA): TGTGCCAGCAGTTACGACGCAGGGGCCCGGGATACGCAGTATTTT. Protein sequence: CASSYDAGARDTQYF. The J gene is TRBJ2-3, the V gene TRBV6-5; D might be TRBD1 (6 bases). V shed 2 bases and J shed 6 bases, with 15 bases lying between them. Germline lookup yields CDR1 MNHEY and CDR2 SVGAGI. This CDR3 comprises 15 residues.

This clonotype was detected a few times. This chain uses TRBV6-6 with TRBJ1-3; the D gene is possibly TRBD1 (5 bases). Trimming took off 4 bases at V and 10 bases at J, with 14 bases between the two ends. Germline assignment: CDR1 MNHNY and CDR2 SVGAGI (reference sequence). There are 13 residues in the CDR3. DNA for the CDR3: TGTGCCAGCAGTTCCGTCACAGGAATGACCATATATTTT. It codes for CASSSVTGMTIYF.

The chain uses TRBV5-1 and TRBJ2-3; D is possibly TRBD1 (5 bases). Germline V CDR1 and CDR2: SGHRS, YFSETQ. CDR3 length: 14 amino acids. The ends were cut back, 6 bases at V and 2 bases at J, with 13 bases in the middle. This CDR3 reads CASTLGQPTDTQYF. CDR3 sequence (DNA): TGCGCCAGCACCCTCGGACAACCCACAGATACGCAGTATTTT. The full variable domain, with the rest looked up from reference TRBV5-1 and TRBJ2-3, is KAGVTQTPRYLIKTRGQQVTLSCSPISGHRSVSWYQQTPGQGLQFLFEYFSETQRNKGNFPGRFSGRQFSNSRSEMNVSTLELGDSALYLCASTLGQPTDTQYFGPGTRLTVL.

This sequence joins TRBV19 and TRBJ2-7, with 7 bases identical to TRBD1. Germline V gene data show CDR1 as LNHDA and CDR2 as SQIVND (reference sequence). Germline trimming cut 4 bases from V and 2 bases from J; bases unmatched to any gene: 8. There are 15 residues in the CDR3. CDR3 in amino acids: CASSSRGSSPYEQYF. The CDR3 nucleotides are TGTGCCAGTAGTAGCAGGGGGTCCAGCCCCTACGAGCAGTACTTC. Full variable domain (remainder filled in from reference TRBV19 and TRBJ2-7): DGGITQSPKYLFRKEGQNVTLSCEQNLNHDAMYWYRQDPGQGLRLIYYSQIVNDFQKGDIAEGYSVSREKKESFPLTVTSAQKNPTAFYLCASSSRGSSPYEQYFGPGTRLTVT.

This clonotype came up a few times. V gene TRBV7-8 combines with J gene TRBJ2-7; D is ambiguous. The CDR3 consists of 14 residues. Germline lookup yields CDR1 SGHVS and CDR2 FQNEAQ. Trimming took 1 base from V and 2 from J, leaving 9 bases between them. CDR3 DNA: TGTGCCAGCAGCTTAGTGGACGGACCCTACGAGCAGTACTTC. Its protein is CASSLVDGPYEQYF. Based on the CDR3 plus reference TRBV7-8 and TRBJ2-7, the full variable domain is GAGVSQSPRYKVAKRGQDVALRCDPISGHVSLFWYQQALGQGPEFLTYFQNEAQLDKSGLPSDRFFAERPEGSVSTLKIQRTQQEDSAVYLCASSLVDGPYEQYFGPGTRLTVT.

The chain couples TRBV7-2 to TRBJ2-5, with D maybe TRBD2 (6 bases). Trimming left V 1 base short and J 11 bases short, with 20 bases between. There are 15 residues in the CDR3. CDR1 is SGHTA and CDR2 is FQGNSA in the germline V gene. The CDR3 DNA sequence: TGTGCCAGCAGCTTAGGGCCAGCGGCGGGAAGGGAGCAGTACTTC. It encodes CASSLGPAAGREQYF.

The chain employs TRBV5-1 and TRBJ2-5; 8 nucleotides align to TRBD1. Germline trimming cut 2 bases from V and 5 bases from J; bases unmatched to any gene: 8. The CDR3 consists of 15 residues. Germline loops: CDR1 SGHRS, CDR2 YFSETQ. The CDR3 spells CASSFGRGRLETQYF. The CDR3, as DNA: TGCGCCAGCAGCTTCGGCAGGGGGCGCTTGGAGACCCAGTACTTC.

The chain combines TRBV7-9 with TRBJ2-7; D unresolved. This CDR3 is built from 12 residues. Per the germline V gene, CDR1 is SEHNR and CDR2 is FQNEAQ (reference sequence). Trimming shortened V by 11 bases and J by 2 bases, and 13 bases separated the two germline ends. The CDR3 bases are TGTGCCGGTTCAGTGACTGCCTACGAGCAGTACTTC. This sequence encodes CAGSVTAYEQYF.